The subject of this entry is one TCR beta chain. Germline CDR1 and CDR2: SGHRS and YFSETQ. The CDR3 sequence is 14 residues long. Trimming cost V 7 bases and J 0 bases, with 11 bases left between them. These data come from a study of shared clonotypes between healthy human individuals. Extraction of genomic DNA in unsorted samples used tens of millions of PBMCs. Per the original data handling: Without quality scores, immunoSEQ junctional reads could not be filtered like full-length reads. Using immunoSEQ multiplex PCR, the repertoire was profiled, and TCRdb retains in-frame clones only, with some absent. V, J and clone size reflect that table, while D and trimming were determined from the DNA. The profile shows 450,000 or so clones, roughly three quarters of them singletons.

Material: PBMCs. The genes are TRBV5-1 and TRBJ2-1; no clear D gene. The sequence was collected from a woman aged 40 to 50 in good health. Some clones in this sample may be carry-over from other donors' samples. The DNA for the CDR3 is TGCGCCAGCCGCCGTGGCCCCTCCTACAATGAGCAGTTCTTC. It encodes CASRRGPSYNEQFF.